One T cell receptor (beta chain) is described in this entry. Germline lookup yields CDR1 MNHNS and CDR2 SASEGT. The V and J ends lost 8 bases and 3 bases respectively, with 12 bases between them. This CDR3 is 13 amino acids long. These data belong to a study of shared clonotypes between healthy human individuals. Clones were sequenced by immunoSEQ multiplex PCR, and TCRdb holds only the in-frame ones, with some missing. This table has roughly 510,000 clones, about 79% appearing once. This sequence was found in a woman aged 40 to 49 in good health. Some clones in this sample may be carry-over from other donors' samples. Source material: PBMCs. The chain links TRBV6-1 to TRBJ2-3, with D possibly matching TRBD1 (5 bases). The chain's CDR3 is CASHRQGTDTQYF. CDR3 coding DNA: TGTGCCAGCCACCGGCAGGGTACAGATACGCAGTATTTT.